These 3 T cell receptor beta chains were sequenced from one sample in a study of blood T cells in healthy people across ages. A second roughly 7 to 12 cycle PCR used barcoded and J-beta primers. TCRdb reanalysed the 5' RACE reads using MiXCR and keeps one entry per CDR3 protein. The repertoire consists of hundreds of thousands of distinct CDR3 sequences, with 55% to 70% occurring once and the leading ten covering about 20%. Material for sequencing was blood. The receptors were gathered from a man aged 25-40 years in good health.

Notes on this clonotype: One junction end does not reproduce the germline sequence, and a read error may be involved. This chain uses TRBV10-3 with TRBJ2-3; D is undetermined. Germline CDR1 and CDR2: ENHRY and SYGVKD. The CDR3 is made up of 14 amino acids. The CDR3 protein is CAISESGDTDTQYF. The CDR3 nucleotides are TGTGCCATCAGCGAGTCGGGTGACACAGATACGCAGTATTTT.

J is TRBJ2-5 and V is TRBV20-1, with a tentative D call TRBD1 (7 bases). Per the germline V gene, CDR1 is DFQATT and CDR2 is SNEGSKA (reference sequence). V was pared by 5 bases and J by 0 bases, with 10 bases between. CDR3 length: 13 residues. CDR3 nucleotides: TGCAGTGCTCAGGGGGGCCACCAAGAGACCCAGTACTTC. It codes for CSAQGGHQETQYF.

The chain uses TRBV20-1 and TRBJ2-7; 9 nucleotides match TRBD1. The CDR3 is made up of 14 amino acids. Germline CDR1 reads DFQATT; CDR2 reads SNEGSKA (reference sequence). The ends lost 3 bases at V and 1 base at J; junction bases unmatched: 4. The CDR3 coding sequence is TGCAGTGCTAGTAAGGGACAGGGTTCCTACGAGCAGTACTTC. Translated: CSASKGQGSYEQYF.